The entry below gives a single T cell receptor beta chain sequence along with its context. V lost 4 bases and J lost 2, with 11 bases in between. The CDR3 extends over 13 amino acids. The germline V gene encodes CDR1 GTSNPN and CDR2 SVGIG (reference sequence). The data derive from a study of T cells in narcolepsy. Assay used: immunoSEQ multiplex PCR; TCRdb lists only in-frame clones, some missing. The repertoire has under 35,000 clones, roughly 80% of them found once; the top ten carry 2.5% to 3%. The receptor was derived from a human donor with narcolepsy. V and J are TRBV30 and TRBJ1-2, with D perhaps matching TRBD1 (6 bases). Sequencing used CD45RA- memory CD4+ T cells from PBMCs. The CDR3 here is CAWTPDSNYGYTF. The CDR3 bases are TGTGCCTGGACTCCGGACAGCAACTATGGCTACACCTTC.